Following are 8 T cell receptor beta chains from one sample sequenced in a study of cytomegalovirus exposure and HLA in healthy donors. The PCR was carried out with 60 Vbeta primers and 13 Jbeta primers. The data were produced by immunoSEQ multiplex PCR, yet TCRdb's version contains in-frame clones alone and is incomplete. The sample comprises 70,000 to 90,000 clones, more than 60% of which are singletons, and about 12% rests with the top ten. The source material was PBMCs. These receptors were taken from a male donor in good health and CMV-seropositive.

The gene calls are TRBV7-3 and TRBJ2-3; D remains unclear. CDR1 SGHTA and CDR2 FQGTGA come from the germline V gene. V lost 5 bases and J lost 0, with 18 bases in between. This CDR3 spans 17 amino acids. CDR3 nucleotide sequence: TGTGCCAGCAGCCGTATTGGTTCCCGCGGAAGCACAGATACGCAGTATTTT. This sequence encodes CASSRIGSRGSTDTQYF.

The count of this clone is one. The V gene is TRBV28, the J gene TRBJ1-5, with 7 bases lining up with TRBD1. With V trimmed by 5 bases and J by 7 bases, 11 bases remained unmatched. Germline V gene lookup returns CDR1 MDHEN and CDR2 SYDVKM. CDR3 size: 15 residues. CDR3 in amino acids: CASSPQTGIGQPQHF. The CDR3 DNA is TGTGCCAGCAGTCCCCAGACAGGGATTGGACAGCCCCAGCATTTT.

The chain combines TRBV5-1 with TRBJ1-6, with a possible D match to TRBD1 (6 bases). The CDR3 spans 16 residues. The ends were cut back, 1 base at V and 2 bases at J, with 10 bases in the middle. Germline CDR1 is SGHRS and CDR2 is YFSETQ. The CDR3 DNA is TGCGCCAGCAGCTTGACGGGGGGCACCTATAATTCACCCCTCCACTTT. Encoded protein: CASSLTGGTYNSPLHF. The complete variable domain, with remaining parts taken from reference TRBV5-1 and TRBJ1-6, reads KAGVTQTPRYLIKTRGQQVTLSCSPISGHRSVSWYQQTPGQGLQFLFEYFSETQRNKGNFPGRFSGRQFSNSRSEMNVSTLELGDSALYLCASSLTGGTYNSPLHFGNGTRLTVT.

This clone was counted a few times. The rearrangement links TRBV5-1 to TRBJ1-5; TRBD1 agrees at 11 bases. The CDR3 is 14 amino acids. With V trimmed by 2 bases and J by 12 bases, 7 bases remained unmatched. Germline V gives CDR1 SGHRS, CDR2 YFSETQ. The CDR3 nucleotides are TGCGCCAGCAGCTTCGGACAGGGGGCGATGGACCAGCATTTT. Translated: CASSFGQGAMDQHF. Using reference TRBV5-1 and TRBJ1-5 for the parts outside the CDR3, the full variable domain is KAGVTQTPRYLIKTRGQQVTLSCSPISGHRSVSWYQQTPGQGLQFLFEYFSETQRNKGNFPGRFSGRQFSNSRSEMNVSTLELGDSALYLCASSFGQGAMDQHFGDGTRLSIL.

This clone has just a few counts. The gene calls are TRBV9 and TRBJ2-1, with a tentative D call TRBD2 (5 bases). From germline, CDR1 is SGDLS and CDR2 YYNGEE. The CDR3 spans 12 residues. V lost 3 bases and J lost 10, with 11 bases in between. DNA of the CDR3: TGTGCCAGCAGCGCCGGACTCCGCGAGCAGTTCTTC. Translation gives CASSAGLREQFF.

The CDR3 region has the DNA TGTGCCAGTAGCCCATGGACTAGCGGCTCCTACGAGCAGTACTTC. Its protein product is CASSPWTSGSYEQYF. The genes are TRBV19 and TRBJ2-7; 10 nucleotides agree with TRBD2. This CDR3 is built from 15 residues. After removal of 6 bases from V and 0 bases from J, the junction contained 5 bases not matched to a gene. Germline CDR1 is LNHDA and CDR2 is SQIVND (reference sequence).

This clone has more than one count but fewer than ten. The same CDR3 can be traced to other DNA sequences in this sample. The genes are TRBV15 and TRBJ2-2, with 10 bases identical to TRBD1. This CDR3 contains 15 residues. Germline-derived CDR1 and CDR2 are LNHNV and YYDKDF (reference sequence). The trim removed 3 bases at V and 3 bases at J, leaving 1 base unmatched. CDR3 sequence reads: CATSRGTGDTGELFF. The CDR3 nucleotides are TGTGCCACCAGCAGGGGGACAGGGGACACCGGGGAGCTGTTTTTT.

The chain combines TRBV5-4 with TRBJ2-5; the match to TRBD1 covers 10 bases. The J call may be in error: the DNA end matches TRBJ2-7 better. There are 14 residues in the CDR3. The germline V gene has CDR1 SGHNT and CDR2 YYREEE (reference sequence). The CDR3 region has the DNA TGTGCCAGCAGCTTAGGACAGGGGGCCTACGAGCAGTACTTC. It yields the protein CASSLGQGAYEQYF.